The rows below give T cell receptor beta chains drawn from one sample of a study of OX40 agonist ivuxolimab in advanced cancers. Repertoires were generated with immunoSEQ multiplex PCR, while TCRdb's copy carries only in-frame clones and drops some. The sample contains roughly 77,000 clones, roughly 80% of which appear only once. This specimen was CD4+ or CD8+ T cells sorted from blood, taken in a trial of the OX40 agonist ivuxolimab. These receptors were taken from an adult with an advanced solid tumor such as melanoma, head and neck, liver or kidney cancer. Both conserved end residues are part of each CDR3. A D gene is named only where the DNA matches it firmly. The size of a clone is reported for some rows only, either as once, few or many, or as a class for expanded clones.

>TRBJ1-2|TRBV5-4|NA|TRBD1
CASSLGTAYGYTF
TGTGCCAGCAGCCTCGGGACAGCCTATGGCTACACCTTC
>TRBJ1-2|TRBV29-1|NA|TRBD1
CSVQEQGKGNYGYTF
TGCAGCGTTCAGGAACAGGGGAAGGGAAACTATGGCTACACCTTC
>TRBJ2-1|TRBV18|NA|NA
CASSPTGFYDNEQFF
TGTGCCAGCTCACCAACGGGGTTTTATGACAATGAGCAGTTCTTC
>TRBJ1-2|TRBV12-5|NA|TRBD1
CASGGQGLYGYTF
TGTGCTAGTGGGGGACAGGGACTCTATGGCTACACCTTC
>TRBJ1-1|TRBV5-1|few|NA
CASSLDQGTNEAFF
TGCGCCAGCAGCTTAGATCAGGGAACGAATGAGGCTTTCTTT
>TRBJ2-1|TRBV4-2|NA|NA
CASSQEARISYNEQFF
TGTGCCAGCAGCCAAGAGGCTAGAATCTCCTACAATGAGCAGTTCTTC
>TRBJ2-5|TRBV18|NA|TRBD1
CASSPTGVGETQYF
TGTGCCAGCTCGCCAACAGGGGTAGGAGAGACCCAGTACTTC
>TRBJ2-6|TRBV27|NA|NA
CASSLGAAGANVLTF
TGTGCCAGCAGCCTAGGGGCAGCTGGGGCCAACGTCCTGACTTTC
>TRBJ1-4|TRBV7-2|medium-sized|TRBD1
CASSSSRQGSRKLFF
TGTGCCAGCAGCTCAAGTAGACAGGGGTCGCGGAAACTGTTTTTT
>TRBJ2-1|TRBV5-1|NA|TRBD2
CASSLVLAGNNEQFF
TGCGCCAGCAGCTTGGTATTAGCGGGAAATAATGAGCAGTTCTTC
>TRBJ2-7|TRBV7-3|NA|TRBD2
CASSLAGGFEQYF
TGTGCCAGCAGCTTAGCGGGGGGTTTCGAGCAGTACTTC
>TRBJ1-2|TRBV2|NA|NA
CASNVRTDGYTF
TGTGCCAGCAATGTAAGGACGGATGGCTACACCTTC
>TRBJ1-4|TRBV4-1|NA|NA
CASSQSGQLNEKLFF
TGCGCCAGCAGCCAATCAGGACAGCTTAATGAAAAACTGTTTTTT
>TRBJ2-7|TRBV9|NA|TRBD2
CASSVGASGSAYEQYF
TGTGCCAGCAGCGTAGGAGCTAGCGGGAGTGCTTACGAGCAGTACTTC
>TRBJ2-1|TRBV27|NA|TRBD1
CASSSTGQGKGEQFF
TGTGCCAGCAGTTCGACTGGACAGGGGAAAGGTGAGCAATTCTTC
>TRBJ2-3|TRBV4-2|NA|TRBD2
CASSQDSTSGLTDTQYF
TGTGCCAGCAGCCAAGATTCAACTAGCGGCCTCACAGATACGCAGTATTTT
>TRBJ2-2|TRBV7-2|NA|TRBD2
CASSPGTMNTGELFF
TGTGCCAGCAGCCCAGGGACTATGAACACCGGGGAGCTGTTTTTT
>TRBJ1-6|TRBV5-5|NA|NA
CASSAILNSPLHF
TGTGCCAGCAGCGCGATATTGAATTCACCCCTCCACTTT
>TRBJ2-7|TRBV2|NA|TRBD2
CASSGWLAGLAYEQYF
TGTGCCAGCAGTGGCTGGTTAGCGGGACTTGCCTACGAGCAGTACTTC
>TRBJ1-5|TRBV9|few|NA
CASSVDLNQPQHF
TGTGCCAGCAGCGTAGACCTTAATCAGCCCCAGCATTTT
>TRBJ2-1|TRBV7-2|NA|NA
CASRLTGSSYNEQFF
TGTGCCAGCAGACTGACAGGCAGCTCCTACAATGAGCAGTTCTTC
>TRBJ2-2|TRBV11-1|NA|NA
CATREGGDTGELFF
TGTGCCACCCGGGAAGGCGGGGACACCGGGGAGCTGTTTTTT
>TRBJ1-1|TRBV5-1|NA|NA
CASSSGGYTEAFF
TGCGCCAGCAGCTCCGGGGGGTACACTGAAGCTTTCTTT
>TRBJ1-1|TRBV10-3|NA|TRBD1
CAISRGRTEAFF
TGTGCCATCAGCAGGGGGCGGACTGAAGCTTTCTTT
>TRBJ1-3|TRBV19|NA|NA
CASSIEGNTIYF
TGTGCCAGTAGTATAGAGGGAAACACCATATATTTT
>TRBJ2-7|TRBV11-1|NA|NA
CASSLRVIGEQYF
TGTGCCAGCAGCCTACGGGTCATCGGCGAGCAGTACTTC
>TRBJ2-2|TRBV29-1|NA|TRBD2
CSPQISGGYRYTGELFF
TGCAGCCCACAGATCAGCGGGGGGTATCGTTACACCGGGGAGCTGTTTTTT
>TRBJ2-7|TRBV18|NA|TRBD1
CASSPLGTGSSYEQYF
TGTGCCAGCTCACCTTTAGGGACAGGGTCCTCCTACGAGCAGTACTTC
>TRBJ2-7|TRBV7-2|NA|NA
CASRGVVSVEQYF
TGTGCCAGCAGGGGGGTTGTCTCCGTCGAGCAGTACTTC
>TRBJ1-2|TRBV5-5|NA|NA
CASSLEAGASGYTF
TGTGCCAGCAGCTTGGAAGCGGGGGCGAGTGGCTACACCTTC
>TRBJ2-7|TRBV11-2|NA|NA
CASSSGEFSYEQYF
TGTGCCAGCAGCTCCGGGGAGTTCTCCTACGAGCAGTACTTC
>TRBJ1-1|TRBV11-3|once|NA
CASSDSPDMNTEAFF
TGTGCCAGCAGCGACAGCCCAGATATGAACACTGAAGCTTTCTTT
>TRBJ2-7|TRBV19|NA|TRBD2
CASSPLLAGSYEQYF
TGTGCCAGTAGTCCTCTACTAGCGGGTTCCTACGAGCAGTACTTC
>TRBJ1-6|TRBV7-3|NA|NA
CASSPTGTNNSPLHF
TGTGCCAGCAGCCCGACCGGGACCAATAATTCACCCCTCCACTTT
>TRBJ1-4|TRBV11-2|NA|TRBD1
CASSSLGQGNEKLFF
TGTGCCAGCAGCTCCTTGGGACAGGGGAATGAAAAACTGTTTTTT
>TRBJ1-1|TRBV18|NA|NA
CASSPPINTGDTEAFF
TGTGCCAGCTCACCACCCATCAATACAGGCGACACTGAAGCTTTCTTT